This T cell receptor beta chain was found in a study of regulatory T cells in long-lasting Graves disease. General study findings and limits: Persistent Graves' patients showed reduced TCR diversity versus newly diagnosed patients. Favoring TRBV28, TRBJ1-2 and TRBJ2-5 was a feature seen in persistent disease.

Both iRepertoire HTBI primers and Arm-PCR of CDR3 regions were used to build the TCR beta libraries. TCRdb independently ran MiXCR on the multiplex PCR reads; one entry per CDR3 protein. This sample has approximately 540,000 distinct CDR3 sequences, with around 12% found just once. There are a few counts of this clonotype. Its antigen is unknown. Germline loops: CDR1 KGHSH, CDR2 LQKENI. Trimming took off 3 bases at V and 2 bases at J, with 14 bases between the two ends. The CDR3 length is 15 residues. As for time point: newly diagnosed GD, antithyroid drugs for less than 3 months. Construction of the TCR library relied on RNA isolated from PBMCs. Staff drew around 10 milliliters of peripheral blood into EDTA tubes. Another study also made use of these data, one on T cells in Graves' hyperthyroidism and ophthalmopathy.

The TCR originated in a woman aged 30 to 39 with Graves disease. This specimen was peripheral blood mononuclear cells (PBMCs), taken at new diagnosis, from a patient treated with antithyroid drugs. This chain links TRBV18 with TRBJ2-7, with D perhaps assigned TRBD1 or TRBD2 (5 bases each). The CDR3: CASSPSGMGAYEQYF. The CDR3 nucleotides read TGTGCCAGCTCACCGTCAGGGATGGGAGCCTACGAGCAGTACTTC.